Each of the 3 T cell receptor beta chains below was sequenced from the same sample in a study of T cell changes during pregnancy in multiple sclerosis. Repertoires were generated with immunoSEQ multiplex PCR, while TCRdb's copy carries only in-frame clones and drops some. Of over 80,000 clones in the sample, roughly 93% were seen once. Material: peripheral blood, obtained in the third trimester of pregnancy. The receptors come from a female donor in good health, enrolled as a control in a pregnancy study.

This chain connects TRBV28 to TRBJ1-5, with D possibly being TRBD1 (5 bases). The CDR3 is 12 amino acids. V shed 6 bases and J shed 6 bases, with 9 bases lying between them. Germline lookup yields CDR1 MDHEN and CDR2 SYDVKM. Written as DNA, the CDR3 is TGTGCCAGCAGGGGGGACTTTCAGCCCCAGCATTTT. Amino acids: CASRGDFQPQHF.

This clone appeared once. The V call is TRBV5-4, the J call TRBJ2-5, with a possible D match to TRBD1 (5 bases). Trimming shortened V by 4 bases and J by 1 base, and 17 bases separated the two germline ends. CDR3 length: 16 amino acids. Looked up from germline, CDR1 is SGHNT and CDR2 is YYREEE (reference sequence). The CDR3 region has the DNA TGTGCCAGCAGCCCTGGGTCCAGGGCCCTCCAAGAGACCCAGTACTTC. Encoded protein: CASSPGSRALQETQYF.

The DNA of the CDR3 is TGTGCCAGCAGCTATGGACTAGCGGGAGGGGGGTCCCAAGAGACCCAGTACTTC. Amino acids: CASSYGLAGGGSQETQYF. This rearrangement joins TRBV7-6 to TRBJ2-5; 15 bases map to TRBD2. V was clipped by 4 bases and J by 1 base; unmatched bases: 7. The CDR3 sequence is 18 residues long. From germline, CDR1 is SGHVS and CDR2 FNYEAQ.